This T cell receptor (beta chain) stems from a study of cytomegalovirus exposure and HLA in healthy donors. The method was immunoSEQ multiplex PCR; TCRdb's version includes in-frame clones alone and lacks a portion of them. This table has 80,000 to 90,000 clones, approximately 96% appearing once. The CDR3 spans 15 residues. From germline, CDR1 is LNHDA and CDR2 SQIVND (reference sequence). The V segment lost 6 bases and the J segment 0 bases; nucleotides outside the gene matches: 2. The receptor's source is a man aged 18 to 29 in good health and CMV-seronegative. The chain uses TRBV19 and TRBJ2-7, with 13 bases lining up with TRBD2. The sequenced sample was PBMCs. Here the CDR3 reads CASRRTSGSSYEQYF. The DNA of the CDR3 is TGTGCCAGTAGGAGGACTAGCGGGAGCTCCTACGAGCAGTACTTC.